The rows below give T cell receptor beta chains drawn from one sample of a study of blood T cells in healthy people across ages. TCRdb itself ran the 5' RACE reads through MiXCR, one entry per CDR3 protein. The sample records about 1.8 million distinct CDR3 sequences, roughly 50% being singletons. The specimen was blood. These receptors came from a woman aged 40 to 55 in good health. Each CDR3 is given without its conserved first and last residue.

cdr3_aa	v_call	j_call
ASSPSTGGPGYEQY	TRBV18	TRBJ2-7
ASSQDWTVSNQPQH	TRBV6-1	TRBJ1-5
ASSPTGYGYT	TRBV7-2	TRBJ1-2
ASSPFGTGLAGEKLF	TRBV6-1	TRBJ1-4
ASRSPGINTDTQY	TRBV6-2/TRBV6-3	TRBJ2-3
ASSFWGGSTDTQY	TRBV27	TRBJ2-3
SAKDRAETQY	TRBV20-1	TRBJ2-5
SASLRGNYGYT	TRBV20-1	TRBJ1-2
ASSTGTGRGNEQF	TRBV5-1	TRBJ2-1
ATRGRVPILTDTQY	TRBV6-6	TRBJ2-3
ASSYSSSTSTDTQY	TRBV6-6	TRBJ2-3
ASSVRQAPDTQY	TRBV12-3/TRBV12-4	TRBJ2-3
ASSYRDGRYGYT	TRBV6-2/TRBV6-3	TRBJ1-2
SVEDLSAAAEQETQY	TRBV29-1	TRBJ2-5
ASSQDEYSPRQGKDTQY	TRBV3-1	TRBJ2-3
ASSSVPRLKDRAKNIQY	TRBV7-2	TRBJ2-4
ASSSSLAGKGETQY	TRBV7-2	TRBJ2-5
SASAGGGSEQY	TRBV20-1	TRBJ2-7